The TCR beta chain under discussion was sequenced for a study of long-term antiretroviral therapy in people with HIV. General study results and limits: Post-ART, diversity grew, though it stayed under transplant donor control levels.

Germline values: CDR1 SNHLY, CDR2 FYNNEI. V gave up 5 bases and J gave up 2 bases; unmatched junction bases: 6. The CDR3 totals 15 residues. Of note for this clone: The antigen is undetermined.

The run of the v3.0 immunoSEQ assay was at survey level. Repertoires were generated with immunoSEQ multiplex PCR, while TCRdb's copy carries only in-frame clones and drops some. The repertoire includes some 27,000 clones, about 93% of them detected once, and about 6.4% sits in the top ten. The specimen was unsorted PBMCs, collected around 6.5 years after starting antiretroviral therapy. The sequence came from a woman aged 40 to 50 with HIV. The V and J genes are TRBV2 and TRBJ2-1; 7 bases are a match to TRBD2. The CDR3 region is CASSIGLGPYNEQFF. CDR3 nucleotide sequence: TGTGCCAGCAGTATAGGACTAGGCCCCTACAATGAGCAGTTCTTC. Variable domain in full (rest from reference TRBV2 and TRBJ2-1): EPEVTQTPSHQVTQMGQEVILRCVPISNHLYFYWYRQILGQKVEFLVSFYNNEISEKSEIFDDQFSVERPDGSNFTLKIRSTKLEDSAMYFCASSIGLGPYNEQFFGPGTRLTVL.